This entry is about one T cell receptor (beta chain). Its antigen is still unknown. Sequencing used immunoSEQ multiplex PCR; TCRdb keeps in-frame clones, though not all of them. This table holds about 2 million clones, less than 95% found once. As defined, naive CD8 cells were CD45RO-negative and positively selected for CCR7, with terminally differentiated effector memory CD45RA+ cells excluded. This sample is drawn from a study of shared clonotypes between healthy human individuals. Study background: Researchers drew samples from two women and three men aged 18 to 49.

Points from the study as a whole: Generation of non-shared clonotypes was less probable than generation of clonotypes shared by all four donors.

This CDR3 comprises 15 residues. V lost 0 bases to trimming and J lost 5 bases; unmatched junction nucleotides: 5. CDR1 is SGHVS and CDR2 is FQNEAQ in the germline V gene. This clonotype was obtained from a man aged 18 to 30 in good health. This rearrangement joins TRBV7-8 to TRBJ2-5, with TRBD2 identical over 8 bases. Sequenced: naive CD8+ T cells sorted from blood. The CDR3 DNA sequence: TGTGCCAGCAGCTTAGCGGTAGCGGGGCAGGAGACCCAGTACTTC. Translation gives CASSLAVAGQETQYF.